Below are 5 T cell receptor beta chains sequenced from a single sample in a study of beta chain features in type 1 diabetes. Isolated RNA was reverse transcribed in full, so expressed TCRB transcripts were sequenced. Assay used: immunoSEQ multiplex PCR; TCRdb lists only in-frame clones, some missing. The table has 900,000 or so clones, 15% to 20% seen once; the top ten hold 0.02% to 0.025%. Sequenced: naive CD4+ T cells from blood. These receptors were obtained from a woman under 30 in good health.

The chain couples TRBV5-1 to TRBJ1-5; D is undetermined. This CDR3 spans 15 amino acids. Germline V gene data show CDR1 as SGHRS and CDR2 as YFSETQ. The V end was cut by 0 bases, the J end by 3 bases, with 10 bases between. CDR3 coding DNA: TGCGCCAGCAGCTTGGCCGGTGGCAACAATCAGCCCCAGCATTTT. Encoded protein: CASSLAGGNNQPQHF.

This chain joins TRBV6-1 and TRBJ2-7, with D uncertain. The germline V and J ends were trimmed by 7 bases and 1 base, with 8 bases remaining between them. Germline CDR1 is MNHNS and CDR2 is SASEGT. The CDR3 length is 12 residues. CDR3 region: CASTAKSYEQYF. DNA for the CDR3: TGTGCCAGCACCGCCAAGTCCTACGAGCAGTACTTC.

This clone was observed a handful of times. The chain links TRBV6-5 to TRBJ1-4, with TRBD1 identical over 7 bases. This CDR3 is 12 amino acids long. Germline trimming cut 6 bases from V and 11 bases from J; bases unmatched to any gene: 6. Germline CDR1 MNHEY, CDR2 SVGAGI. In nucleotides, the CDR3 is TGTGCCAGCAGCCCCGACAGGGAGAAACTGTTTTTT. It yields the protein CASSPDREKLFF.

This clone was picked up a small number of times. V is TRBV5-1 and J is TRBJ2-1; D may be TRBD2 (6 bases). V lost 3 bases to trimming and J lost 8 bases, with 12 bases between them. The CDR3 runs to 13 residues. The V gene's germline CDR1 is SGHRS and CDR2 YFSETQ. This CDR3 reads CASSSGVRDEQFF. Written as DNA, the CDR3 is TGCGCCAGCAGCTCGGGAGTAAGGGATGAGCAGTTCTTC.

The sample holds a few counts of this clone. V usage is TRBV9 and J usage is TRBJ2-3; D call uncertain. This CDR3 has 13 residues. In germline, CDR1 is SGDLS, CDR2 YYNGEE. V was trimmed by 4 bases and J by 2 bases, leaving 8 bases between them. CDR3 in DNA: TGTGCCAGCAGCATTTCCCCCACAGATACGCAGTATTTT. It is translated as CASSISPTDTQYF.